The following is a TCR beta chain sequence with its context. Its antigen remains unknown. This entry is derived from a study of T cell responses to AZD1222 COVID-19 vaccine. CDR1 is SNHLY and CDR2 is FYNNEI in the germline V gene. The CDR3 totals 12 residues. V was shortened by 9 bases and J by 4 bases, with 12 bases between the two germline ends. Sequencing was performed with immunoSEQ multiplex PCR; in TCRdb, only in-frame clones are kept and a portion is missing. The sample carries roughly 120,000 clones, about 88% recorded once. Regarding the study as a whole: White British donors predominated, females outnumbered males, and clonal diversity was possibly underestimated.

Sequenced material: peripheral blood, taken on day 0 of AZD1222 vaccination. This TCR came from an adult in good health. This chain connects TRBV2 to TRBJ1-1, with D possibly TRBD1 on 5 matching bases. In nucleotides, the CDR3 is TGTGCCAGATGGGAGGGGACCACTGAAGCTTTCTTT. Residues: CARWEGTTEAFF.